The 7 T cell receptor beta chains below were found in one sample sequenced in a study of shared clonotypes between healthy human individuals. Clones were sequenced by immunoSEQ multiplex PCR, and TCRdb holds only the in-frame ones, with some missing. Found here are about 980,000 clones, approximately 76% of them singletons; the top ten hold approximately 1.5%. Sequenced sample: memory CD4+ T cells sorted from blood. Noted subset: CD45RA-negative fraction. These receptors were collected from a young man in good health.

The gene calls are TRBV13 and TRBJ2-2, with D possibly called TRBD1 or TRBD2 (5 bases each). Trimming took off 5 bases at V and 13 bases at J, with 26 bases between the two ends. From germline, CDR1 is PRHDT and CDR2 FYEKMQ (reference sequence). The CDR3 extends over 16 amino acids. The CDR3 DNA is TGTGCCAGCAGCAGCCGGGACGGCCTTTTTCAGGCGGGGCTGTTTTTT. Its translation: CASSSRDGLFQAGLFF.

The rearrangement uses TRBV11-2 and TRBJ2-7, with D perhaps TRBD1 (6 bases). The CDR3 has 15 amino acids. Trimming cost V 0 bases and J 6 bases, with 15 bases left between them. Germline CDR1 SGHAT, CDR2 FQNNGV. The DNA for the CDR3 is TGTGCCAGCAGCTTAGAATCGCGGTCCAGGGGCGAGCAGTACTTC. Its translation: CASSLESRSRGEQYF.

This CDR3 is CASSEAHTGGSEQYF. DNA for the CDR3: TGTGCCAGCAGTGAAGCGCATACAGGGGGAAGCGAGCAGTACTTC. This chain connects TRBV6-1 to TRBJ2-7; the match to TRBD1 covers 8 bases. CDR3 length equals 15 residues. V dropped 0 bases and J dropped 6; count of bases not matched to a gene: 7. Per germline, CDR1 MNHNS and CDR2 SASEGT.

Details on this clone: The junction departs from the called germline gene at one end, perhaps through a read error. The J gene is TRBJ1-4, the V gene TRBV29-1; D unclear. The germline gives CDR1 SQVTM, CDR2 ANQGSEA. CDR3 size: 11 residues. CDR3 sequence reads: CSVALGRMALF. CDR3 DNA: TGCAGCGTGGCCCTTGGACGGATGGCCCTTTTT. Looking up the rest from reference TRBV29-1 and TRBJ1-4 gives the full variable domain: SAVISQKPSRDICQRGTSLTIQCQVDSQVTMMFWYRQQPGQSLTLIATANQGSEATYESGFVIDKFPISRPNLTFSTLTVSNMSPEDSSIYLCSVALGRMALFGSGTQLSVL.

The rearrangement joins TRBV10-1 to TRBJ2-1; 9 bases fit TRBD1. The CDR3 has 15 residues. J was trimmed by 2 bases and V by 5 bases; bases with no gene match: 4. From germline, CDR1 is WNHNN and CDR2 SYGVQD (reference sequence). The CDR3 spells CASSSTGGAYNEQFF. The DNA of the CDR3 is TGCGCCAGCAGTTCTACAGGGGGCGCCTACAATGAGCAGTTCTTC.

This chain connects TRBV30 to TRBJ2-5, with D possibly being TRBD1 or TRBD2 (6 bases each). The better agreement between TRBJ2-7 and the DNA end casts doubt on the J call. CDR3 length: 13 amino acids. Germline-derived CDR1 and CDR2 are GTSNPN and SVGIG (reference sequence). The CDR3 DNA reads as TGTGCCTGGAGTCCGGGGGCGACCTACGAGCAGTACTTC. Encoded protein: CAWSPGATYEQYF.

This clone was seen a few times. The chain recombines TRBV18 with TRBJ1-1; D is ambiguous. The CDR3 has 14 amino acids. Germline-derived CDR1 and CDR2 are KGHSH and LQKENI. The ends were cut back, 0 bases at V and 1 base at J, with 6 bases in the middle. In nucleotides, the CDR3 is TGTGCCAGCTCACCACCCTCCGGGAACACTGAAGCTTTCTTT. Translation gives CASSPPSGNTEAFF. The whole variable domain, remainder taken from reference TRBV18 and TRBJ1-1, is NAGVMQNPRHLVRRRGQEARLRCSPMKGHSHVYWYRQLPEEGLKFMVYLQKENIIDESGMPKERFSAEFPKEGPSILRIQQVVRGDSAAYFCASSPPSGNTEAFFGQGTRLTVV.